What follows are 22 T cell receptor beta chains derived from one specimen sequenced in a study of blood T cells in healthy people across ages. Through a sample-barcoded 5' primer and a J-beta primer mix, a second PCR was run for roughly 6 to 11 cycles. TCRdb redid the calling of the 5' RACE reads with MiXCR, one entry per CDR3 protein. The table includes about 840,000 distinct CDR3 sequences, around 29% detected once. The sample was also reused in another study, on T cells of mothers and their children.

Input material: blood. Receptor source: a woman aged 40 to 49 in good health.

A remark on this clonotype: Its ends do not fully match the called genes, so a read error is possible. This rearrangement joins TRBV18 to TRBJ2-7; possible D gene TRBD2, 5 bases. The closer fit of TRBJ2-5 to the DNA end suggests the J call may be wrong. Per the germline V gene, CDR1 is KGHSH and CDR2 is LQKENI. This CDR3 comprises 12 residues. CDR3 sequence reads: CACSPPAGTQYF. The CDR3 DNA sequence: TGTGCCTGCTCACCACCGGCGGGGACCCAGTACTTC.

The chain links TRBV7-2 to TRBJ1-4; D not resolved. Germline values: CDR1 SGHTA, CDR2 FQGNSA. The V end was cut by 1 base, the J end by 7 bases, with 13 bases between. The CDR3 loop spans 15 amino acids. This CDR3 reads CASSLGGLDGEKLFF. Here the CDR3 DNA reads TGTGCCAGCAGCTTAGGAGGGCTCGACGGTGAAAAACTGTTTTTT.

This clonotype was detected ten times or more. The chain employs TRBV29-1 and TRBJ2-1; TRBD2 matches 10 bases. With V trimmed by 4 bases and J by 3 bases, 3 bases remained unmatched. The V gene's germline CDR1 is SQVTM and CDR2 ANQGSEA. The CDR3 covers 14 residues. The CDR3, as DNA: TGCAGCGTTGTACTAGCGGGGTTCTACAATGAGCAGTTCTTC. It translates to CSVVLAGFYNEQFF.

This clonotype was seen at least ten times. This chain connects TRBV29-1 to TRBJ2-5; 9 nucleotides agree with TRBD2. Germline V lookup: CDR1 SQVTM, CDR2 ANQGSEA. The CDR3 has 13 amino acids. V shed 7 bases, J shed 4 bases, and the junction held 7 bases outside the gene matches. The CDR3 DNA is TGCAGCGGCCAGGGACTAGCCGGAGAGACCCAGTACTTC. Its protein is CSGQGLAGETQYF. The full variable domain, its missing parts supplied by reference TRBV29-1 and TRBJ2-5, is SAVISQKPSRDICQRGTSLTIQCQVDSQVTMMFWYRQQPGQSLTLIATANQGSEATYESGFVIDKFPISRPNLTFSTLTVSNMSPEDSSIYLCSGQGLAGETQYFGPGTRLLVL.

The chain employs TRBV6-5 and TRBJ2-7; possible D gene TRBD2, 6 bases. This CDR3 comprises 14 residues. V was shortened by 6 bases and J by 2 bases, with 14 bases between the two germline ends. Per germline, CDR1 MNHEY and CDR2 SVGAGI. CDR3 nucleotides: TGTGCCAGCAGCGGGGGAAACGGCGCCTACGAGCAGTACTTC. Protein product: CASSGGNGAYEQYF.

This clonotype was found many times. The chain carries TRBV20-1 and TRBJ2-3, with 9 bases fitting TRBD2. Germline V gene data show CDR1 as DFQATT and CDR2 as SNEGSKA (reference sequence). The CDR3 contains 16 residues. With V trimmed by 1 base and J by 1 base, 6 bases remained unmatched. The CDR3 DNA reads TGCAGTGCTAGAGGGGGCCAGCGGGGGGGCACAGATACGCAGTATTTT. It codes for CSARGGQRGGTDTQYF.

J is TRBJ2-5 and V is TRBV9, with TRBD1 matching over 12 bases. V gave up 3 bases and J gave up 5 bases; unmatched junction bases: 8. Per germline, CDR1 SGDLS and CDR2 YYNGEE. This CDR3 has 16 residues. This chain's CDR3 is CASSAGTGTGGETQYF. CDR3 in DNA: TGTGCCAGCAGCGCCGGAACCGGGACAGGGGGCGAGACCCAGTACTTC. The variable domain in full, with the rest retrieved from reference TRBV9 and TRBJ2-5, is DSGVTQTPKHLITATGQRVTLRCSPRSGDLSVYWYQQSLDQGLQFLIQYYNGEERAKGNILERFSAQQFPDLHSELNLSSLELGDSALYFCASSAGTGTGGETQYFGPGTRLLVL.

The table lists this clonotype with a few counts. This chain uses TRBV6-6 with TRBJ1-5; D is ambiguous. From germline, CDR1 is MNHNY and CDR2 SVGAGI (reference sequence). The V end was cut by 0 bases, the J end by 6 bases, with 9 bases between. The CDR3 has 14 residues. The CDR3, as DNA: TGTGCCAGCAGTTACTCCACGATCAGTCAGCCCCAGCATTTT. As protein: CASSYSTISQPQHF.

The chain recombines TRBV5-1 with TRBJ1-1; TRBD1 matches 7 bases. The V gene end was trimmed by 0 bases and the J gene end by 6 bases; junction bases not matched to a gene: 8. The CDR3 length is 15 residues. Germline CDR1 is SGHRS and CDR2 is YFSETQ. The CDR3 protein is CASSLGSWDSPEAFF. CDR3 in DNA: TGCGCCAGCAGCTTGGGCTCCTGGGACAGCCCTGAAGCTTTCTTT.

This clonotype showed up many times. The V and J genes are TRBV7-2 and TRBJ2-1, with 11 bases aligning to TRBD2. This CDR3 is built from 17 residues. Trimming at V came to 6 bases and at J to 6 bases, leaving 13 bases not matched to a gene. Germline values: CDR1 SGHTA, CDR2 FQGNSA. As DNA, the CDR3 is TGTGCCAGCAGTCCTGCGGCGGGGACTAGCGGTTCCAATGAGCAGTTCTTC. Translating gives CASSPAAGTSGSNEQFF. Looking up the rest from reference TRBV7-2 and TRBJ2-1 gives the full variable domain: GAGVSQSPSNKVTEKGKDVELRCDPISGHTALYWYRQSLGQGLEFLIYFQGNSAPDKSGLPSDRFSAERTGGSVSTLTIQRTQQEDSAVYLCASSPAAGTSGSNEQFFGPGTRLTVL.

This clonotype was seen a few times. This rearrangement joins TRBV2 to TRBJ1-1; D call uncertain. CDR3 length equals 13 residues. V lost 7 bases and J lost 1, with 10 bases in between. Germline V lookup: CDR1 SNHLY, CDR2 FYNNEI. The CDR3 here is CASTTLENTEAFF. CDR3 DNA sequence: TGTGCCAGCACTACATTGGAGAACACTGAAGCTTTCTTT.

This clonotype was counted a few times. The V gene is TRBV16, the J gene TRBJ2-1; D perhaps matches TRBD2 (5 bases). The V gene's germline CDR1 is KGHSY and CDR2 FQNENV. This CDR3 spans 13 amino acids. Trimming took 0 bases from V and 9 from J, leaving 9 bases between them. CDR3 residues: CASSQSRGSEQFF. The CDR3 DNA sequence: TGTGCCAGCAGCCAATCCCGGGGTTCTGAGCAGTTCTTC.

This clonotype was counted at least ten times. The V gene is TRBV28, the J gene TRBJ1-1, with TRBD1 matching over 10 bases. Germline V CDR1 and CDR2: MDHEN, SYDVKM. The CDR3 is 14 amino acids. J was trimmed by 6 bases and V by 5 bases; bases with no gene match: 6. CDR3 DNA: TGTGCCAGCAGTCGACAGGGGGCCGGTCCTGAAGCTTTCTTT. Protein: CASSRQGAGPEAFF.

This clonotype was seen a handful of times. CDR3 sequence: CSARWGSYGYTF. The CDR3 nucleotides read TGCAGTGCTAGGTGGGGGAGCTATGGCTACACCTTC. The genes are TRBV20-1 and TRBJ1-2; D is perhaps TRBD1 (5 bases). This CDR3 is built from 12 residues. Trimming left V 3 bases short and J 4 bases short, with 9 bases between. Germline V gives CDR1 DFQATT, CDR2 SNEGSKA (reference sequence).

Concerning this clonotype itself: Since a much larger clone is just one base distant, this may be a read error. The chain links TRBV6-6 to TRBJ2-4; the match to TRBD1 covers 7 bases. J lost 13 bases, V lost 6 bases, and 18 bases had no gene match. The CDR3 spans 15 residues. Per germline, CDR1 MNHNY and CDR2 SVGAGI (reference sequence). CDR3 coding DNA: TGTGCCAGCAGCCCCGGACAGGAAAACTCCTACAAGCAGTACTTC. Protein sequence: CASSPGQENSYKQYF.

This clonotype occurred many times. CDR3 protein: CSVEIVDRLSGANVLTF. Written as DNA, the CDR3 is TGCAGCGTTGAAATAGTTGATCGGCTCTCTGGGGCCAACGTCCTGACTTTC. V is TRBV29-1 and J is TRBJ2-6; D not certain. The CDR3 runs 17 residues. From germline, CDR1 is SQVTM and CDR2 ANQGSEA. V was pared by 2 bases and J by 0 bases, with 14 bases between.

As for this clonotype: One end of the junction fails to match germline, which may point to a read error. CDR3 region: CSARAQGGPDMF. The CDR3 DNA is TGCAGTGCTAGGGCACAAGGGGGGCCCGATATGTTC. V usage is TRBV20-1 and J usage is TRBJ2-5; D is perhaps TRBD1 or TRBD2 (6 bases each). The CDR3 runs 12 residues. Germline assignment: CDR1 DFQATT and CDR2 SNEGSKA (reference sequence).

The rearrangement links TRBV3-1 to TRBJ2-3, with D hard to call. In germline, CDR1 is LGHDT, CDR2 YNNKEL (reference sequence). This CDR3 is 15 amino acids long. Deletions cut 0 bases from V and 0 bases from J, with 7 bases between. CDR3 sequence: CASSQEGSSTDTQYF. DNA for the CDR3: TGTGCCAGCAGCCAAGAGGGCAGCAGCACAGATACGCAGTATTTT.

This clonotype has ten or more counts. The V call is TRBV4-1, the J call TRBJ2-7; tentatively, D is TRBD1 (6 bases). V dropped 2 bases and J dropped 2 bases, with 16 bases sitting between them. Germline assignment: CDR1 MGHRA and CDR2 YSYEKL. The CDR3 runs to 16 residues. CDR3 in DNA: TGCGCCAGCAGCCAAACAGCCACAGGGATAGCCTACGAGCAGTACTTC. Translation gives CASSQTATGIAYEQYF.

Worth noting for this clonotype: This clone may be a read error of a much larger clone one base away. The chain couples TRBV29-1 to TRBJ2-3; tentative D call: TRBD1 (6 bases). The V and J ends lost 8 bases and 5 bases respectively, with 11 bases between them. The germline CDR1 and CDR2 sequences are SQVTM and ANQGSEA. The CDR3 sequence is 11 residues long. The CDR3 loop reads CSFLGGDTQYF. The CDR3 DNA reads TGCAGCTTCCTAGGGGGAGATACGCAGTATTTT.

This clonotype appeared a few times. At one end the junction does not follow the germline gene, possibly because of a read error. This sequence joins TRBV4-1 and TRBJ1-1; D possibly corresponds to TRBD1 (5 bases). CDR3 length: 16 amino acids. Germline CDR1 reads MGHRA; CDR2 reads YSYEKL. CDR3 protein: CASSPEDSLLNAEAFF. The CDR3 DNA is TGCGCCAGCAGCCCAGAAGACAGCCTCTTGAACGCTGAAGCTTTCTTT.

The chain links TRBV7-2 to TRBJ2-1; either TRBD1 or TRBD2 may supply D (5 bases each). The CDR3 is 13 residues long. Germline V gene data show CDR1 as SGHTA and CDR2 as FQGNSA. V lost 1 base and J lost 15, with 16 bases in between. The CDR3 here is CASSLGDVGVLFF. The CDR3 nucleotides are TGTGCCAGCAGCTTAGGGGACGTCGGGGTATTGTTCTTC. The complete variable domain, with remaining parts taken from reference TRBV7-2 and TRBJ2-1, reads GAGVSQSPSNKVTEKGKDVELRCDPISGHTALYWYRQSLGQGLEFLIYFQGNSAPDKSGLPSDRFSAERTGGSVSTLTIQRTQQEDSAVYLCASSLGDVGVLFFGPGTRLTVL.